This is a list of T cell receptor beta chains from one sample in a study of T cell responses to AZD1222 COVID-19 vaccine. The repertoire was sequenced with immunoSEQ multiplex PCR; TCRdb's copy has only in-frame clones and lacks some. The sample has more than 90,000 clones, approximately 84% seen once; the top ten hold roughly 9%. Sequenced here: peripheral blood, sampled on day 0 of AZD1222 vaccination. The receptor set was obtained from an adult in good health. Each CDR3 is given with its conserved first and last residue. Fields, in order: CDR3 length, D gene, J gene, V gene, clone size, CDR3 DNA, CDR3 protein. A D gene is named only where the DNA matches it firmly. Expanded clones are given a class, and other clones once, few, many or no size at all.

>14|.|TRBJ2-7|TRBV7-2|.
TGTGCCAGCAGCTTACAAACTAGCTTCCACGAGCAGTACTTC
CASSLQTSFHEQYF
>13|.|TRBJ2-5|TRBV4-1|.
TGCGCCAGCAGCCAAACGGGCGAAGAGACCCAGTACTTC
CASSQTGEETQYF
>15|TRBD1|TRBJ2-5|TRBV7-3|few
TGTGCCAGCAGCTTAGGGACAGGGGGAAAAGAGACCCAGTACTTC
CASSLGTGGKETQYF
>14|TRBD1|TRBJ1-5|TRBV28|.
TGTGCCAGCAGTACAGGGGGCTTCGGACAGCCCCAGCATTTT
CASSTGGFGQPQHF
>14|.|TRBJ2-1|TRBV11-2|.
TGTGCCAGCAGCCCGGGGACACCCTACAATGAGCAGTTCTTC
CASSPGTPYNEQFF
>15|.|TRBJ2-1|TRBV5-1|.
TGCGCCAGCAGCTTGGGCCCAGGCGGCGTCAATGAGCAGTTCTTC
CASSLGPGGVNEQFF
>14|.|TRBJ1-5|TRBV5-1|once
TGCGCCAGCAGCTTAGGACAGCCCGGTCAGCCCCAGCATTTT
CASSLGQPGQPQHF
>14|TRBD2|TRBJ2-7|TRBV4-3|.
TGCGCCAGCAGCAGACTAGCGGGTTCCTACGAGCAGTACTTC
CASSRLAGSYEQYF
>15|.|TRBJ2-5|TRBV6-5|few
TGTGCCAGCAGTCGGAACCGACTAGGACTTCGGGCCCAGTACTTC
CASSRNRLGLRAQYF
>15|.|TRBJ1-2|TRBV19|.
TGTGCCAGTAGGGGGCCAGGGGTACGATGGGATGGCTACACCTTC
CASRGPGVRWDGYTF
>16|TRBD1|TRBJ2-3|TRBV19|.
TGTGCCAGTAGGAAACAGGGGAGAACCTTCACAGATACGCAGTATTTT
CASRKQGRTFTDTQYF
>16|TRBD1|TRBJ2-7|TRBV15|.
TGTGCCACCAGCAGATCCTCTCCAAAAGACAGGGCCGAGCAGTACTTC
CATSRSSPKDRAEQYF
>13|.|TRBJ2-7|TRBV29-1|.
TGCAGCGTTGCGGGCAGGAATAGCCACGAGCAGTACTTC
CSVAGRNSHEQYF
>13|.|TRBJ1-5|TRBV29-1|.
TGCAGCGTTTCGGCCAGTCCCAATCAGCCCCAGCATTTT
CSVSASPNQPQHF
>14|.|TRBJ1-4|TRBV30|.
TGTGCCTGGAGTGTAGGGTGGGGACGGGAAAAACTGTTTTTT
CAWSVGWGREKLFF
>17|.|TRBJ1-1|TRBV6-1|.
TGTGCCAGCAGTGAAACGGAGGGCAGGACCTGGGGAACTGAAGCTTTCTTT
CASSETEGRTWGTEAFF
>17|TRBD1|TRBJ1-2|TRBV28|.
TGTGCCAGCAGTTTGGGACAGGGGCCGAAGGGTAACTATGGCTACACCTTC
CASSLGQGPKGNYGYTF